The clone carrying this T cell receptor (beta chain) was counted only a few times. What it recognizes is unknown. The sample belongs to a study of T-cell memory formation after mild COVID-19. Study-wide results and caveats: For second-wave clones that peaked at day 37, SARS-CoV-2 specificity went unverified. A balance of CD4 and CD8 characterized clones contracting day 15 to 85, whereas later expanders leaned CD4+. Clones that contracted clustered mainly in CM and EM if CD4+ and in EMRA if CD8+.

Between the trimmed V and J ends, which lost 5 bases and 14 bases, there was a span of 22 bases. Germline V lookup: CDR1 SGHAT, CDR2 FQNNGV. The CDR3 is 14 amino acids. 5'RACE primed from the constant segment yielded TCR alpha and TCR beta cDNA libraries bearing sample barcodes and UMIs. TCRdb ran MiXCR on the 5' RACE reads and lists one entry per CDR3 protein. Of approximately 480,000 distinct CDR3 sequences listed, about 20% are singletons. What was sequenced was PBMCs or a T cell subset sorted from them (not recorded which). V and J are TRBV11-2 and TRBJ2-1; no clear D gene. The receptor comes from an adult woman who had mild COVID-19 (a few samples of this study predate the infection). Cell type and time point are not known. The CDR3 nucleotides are TGTGCCAGCAGCCAACTCGAACGGAGCCTCTATAAGTTCTTC. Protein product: CASSQLERSLYKFF. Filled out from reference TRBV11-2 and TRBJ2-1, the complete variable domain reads EAGVAQSPRYKIIEKRQSVAFWCNPISGHATLYWYQQILGQGPKLLIQFQNNGVVDDSQLPKDRFSAERLKGVDSTLKIQPAKLEDSAVYLCASSQLERSLYKFFGPGTRLTVL.